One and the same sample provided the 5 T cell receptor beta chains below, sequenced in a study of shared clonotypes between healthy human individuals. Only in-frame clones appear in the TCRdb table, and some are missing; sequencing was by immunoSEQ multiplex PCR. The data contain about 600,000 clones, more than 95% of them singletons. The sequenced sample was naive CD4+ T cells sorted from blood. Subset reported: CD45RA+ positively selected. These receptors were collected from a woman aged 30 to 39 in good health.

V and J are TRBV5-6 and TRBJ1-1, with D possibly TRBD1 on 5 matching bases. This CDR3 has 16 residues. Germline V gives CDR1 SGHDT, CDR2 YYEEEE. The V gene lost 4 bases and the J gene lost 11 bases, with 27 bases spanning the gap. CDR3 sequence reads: CASSPPGSNIPTGAFF. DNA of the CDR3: TGTGCCAGCAGCCCCCCAGGGTCCAACATACCAACCGGGGCTTTCTTT.

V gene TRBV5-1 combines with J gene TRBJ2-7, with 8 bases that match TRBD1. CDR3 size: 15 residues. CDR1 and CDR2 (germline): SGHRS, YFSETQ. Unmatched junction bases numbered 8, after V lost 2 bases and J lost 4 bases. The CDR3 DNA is TGCGCCAGCAGCTTACCCGGGACAGGATTTTACGAGCAGTACTTC. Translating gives CASSLPGTGFYEQYF.

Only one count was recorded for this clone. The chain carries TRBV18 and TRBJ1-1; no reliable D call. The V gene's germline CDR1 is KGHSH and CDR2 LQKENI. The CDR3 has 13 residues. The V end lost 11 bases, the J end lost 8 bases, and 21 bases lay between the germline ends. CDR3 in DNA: TGTGCCGACAAGATGGACGGAGGATCAGAAGCTTTCTTT. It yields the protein CADKMDGGSEAFF. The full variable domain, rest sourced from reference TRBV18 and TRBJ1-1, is NAGVMQNPRHLVRRRGQEARLRCSPMKGHSHVYWYRQLPEEGLKFMVYLQKENIIDESGMPKERFSAEFPKEGPSILRIQQVVRGDSAAYFCADKMDGGSEAFFGQGTRLTVV.

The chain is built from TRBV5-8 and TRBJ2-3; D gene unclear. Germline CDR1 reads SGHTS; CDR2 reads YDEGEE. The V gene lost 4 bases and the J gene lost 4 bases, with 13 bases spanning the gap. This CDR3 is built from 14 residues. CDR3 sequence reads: CASSPHRPADTQYF. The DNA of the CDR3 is TGTGCCAGCAGCCCCCATCGCCCCGCAGATACGCAGTATTTT.

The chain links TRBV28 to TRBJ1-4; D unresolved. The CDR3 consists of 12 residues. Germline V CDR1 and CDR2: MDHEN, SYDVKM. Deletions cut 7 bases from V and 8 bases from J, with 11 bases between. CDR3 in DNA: TGTGCCAGCAATACCGGCGGGGAAAAACTGTTTTTT. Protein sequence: CASNTGGEKLFF.